The source of this TCR beta chain is a study of blood T cell repertoires in COVID-19. For the study at large: T cells, B-cell-depleted T cells, or PBMCs supplied cDNA or gDNA.

Per the authors' pipeline: Amplification from reference gene primers served as the basis for estimated nucleated cell counts. Assay used: immunoSEQ multiplex PCR; TCRdb lists only in-frame clones, some missing. V and J calls plus clone size are reproduced from that table; the DNA served to infer D and trimming. The table records 60,000 to 90,000 clones, about 79% of them present only once. Trimming took 6 bases from V and 1 from J, leaving 15 bases between them. The CDR3 is 15 residues long. The germline gives CDR1 SEHNR, CDR2 FQNEAQ (reference sequence). This clonotype originated in a woman aged 45-65 years with acute or convalescent COVID-19. The chain combines TRBV7-9 with TRBJ1-1, with TRBD1 as a possible D gene (6 bases). The sequenced sample was peripheral blood. This chain's CDR3 is CASRPQGTQNTEAFF. The CDR3 DNA reads as TGTGCCAGCAGACCACAGGGTACCCAGAACACTGAAGCTTTCTTT.